This T cell receptor beta chain was identified during a study of T cell responses to AZD1222 COVID-19 vaccine. Trimming pared 4 bases from V and 6 bases from J, leaving 21 bases between. The CDR3 length is 16 residues. CDR1 and CDR2 (germline): SGHVS, FQNEAQ. Data came from immunoSEQ multiplex PCR; TCRdb stores just in-frame clones and leaves some out. The data hold more than 120,000 clones, with roughly nine tenths observed a single time. This clone was observed once. The antigen remains unidentified. General study results and limits: Unmutated variant regions reportedly attract nearly half of all spike-specific TCRs. Baseline serostatus was positive in only six AZD1222 recipients.

The rearrangement uses TRBV7-8 and TRBJ1-2, with D possibly being TRBD1 (5 bases). The source was peripheral blood, collected 28 days after the second AZD1222 dose. The sequence was collected from an adult who received the AZD1222 COVID-19 vaccine. In nucleotides, the CDR3 is TGTGCCAGCAGCTGGATCGGGACTGTCGAGACAAATGGCTACACCTTC. Its protein is CASSWIGTVETNGYTF.